These 12 T cell receptor beta chains share one sample of origin, sequenced in a study of T cell changes during pregnancy in multiple sclerosis. Sequenced by immunoSEQ multiplex PCR; TCRdb stores in-frame clones only, minus some. Among about 47,000 clones listed, about 90% were seen once. The source material was peripheral blood, sampled in the first trimester of pregnancy. The receptor source for this set is a female donor with multiple sclerosis, enrolled in a pregnancy study.

The chain combines TRBV2 with TRBJ1-6; D is uncertain. Trimming stripped 4 bases from V and 14 bases from J, with 15 bases between. Germline CDR1 and CDR2: SNHLY and FYNNEI. The CDR3 contains 13 residues. The CDR3 reads CASSAFGPKSLHF. CDR3 in DNA: TGTGCCAGCAGTGCCTTCGGTCCTAAATCCCTCCACTTT.

DNA for the CDR3: TGTGCCAGCAGCTTATATCTGGAGGGCGAGCAGTACTTC. Its translation: CASSLYLEGEQYF. The V call is TRBV7-9, the J call TRBJ2-7; D is possibly TRBD2 (6 bases). Between the trimmed V and J ends, which lost 2 bases and 6 bases, there was a span of 11 bases. This CDR3 contains 13 residues. Germline V gives CDR1 SEHNR, CDR2 FQNEAQ (reference sequence). The whole variable domain, filled in from reference TRBV7-9 and TRBJ2-7, reads DTGVSQNPRHKITKRGQNVTFRCDPISEHNRLYWYRQTLGQGPEFLTYFQNEAQLEKSRLLSDRFSAERPKGSFSTLEIQRTEQGDSAMYLCASSLYLEGEQYFGPGTRLTVT.

V usage is TRBV7-2 and J usage is TRBJ1-2; 10 bases line up with TRBD1. J gave up 0 bases and V 5 bases, and 9 bases lay outside the gene matches. Germline V gene data show CDR1 as SGHTA and CDR2 as FQGNSA. The CDR3 is 17 residues long. CDR3 in DNA: TGTGCCAGCAGCCTGCGACAGGGGGCCGCGGCTAACTATGGCTACACCTTC. Protein: CASSLRQGAAANYGYTF. The whole variable domain, filled in from reference TRBV7-2 and TRBJ1-2, reads GAGVSQSPSNKVTEKGKDVELRCDPISGHTALYWYRQSLGQGLEFLIYFQGNSAPDKSGLPSDRFSAERTGGSVSTLTIQRTQQEDSAVYLCASSLRQGAAANYGYTFGSGTRLTVV.

The CDR3 nucleotides read TGTGCCAGCAGTCGACAGGGGGCAACGTACGAGCAGTACTTC. Residues: CASSRQGATYEQYF. The chain has TRBV27 and TRBJ2-7; 10 bases line up with TRBD1. CDR3 length: 14 residues. After removal of 5 bases from V and 4 bases from J, the junction contained 5 bases not matched to a gene. Looked up from germline, CDR1 is MNHEY and CDR2 is SMNVEV (reference sequence).

The J gene is TRBJ1-2, the V gene TRBV6-5; D not certain. Germline V lookup: CDR1 MNHEY, CDR2 SVGAGI. The V end lost 1 base, the J end lost 2 bases, and 11 bases lay between the germline ends. The length of the CDR3 is 15 residues. CDR3 in DNA: TGTGCCAGCAGTTACTTGGAGGGTAGGAACTATGGCTACACCTTC. Its translation: CASSYLEGRNYGYTF.

This clone has just one count. V gene TRBV27 combines with J gene TRBJ1-1, with 8 bases lining up with TRBD1. The CDR3 runs to 16 residues. Looked up from germline, CDR1 is MNHEY and CDR2 is SMNVEV (reference sequence). Trimming at V came to 7 bases and at J to 9 bases, leaving 19 bases not matched to a gene. The CDR3 DNA sequence: TGTGCCAGCACCGGGACAGGAGGATTCCGTTACAAGAAAGCTTTCTTT. Its translation: CASTGTGGFRYKKAFF.

The J gene is TRBJ2-3, the V gene TRBV28; 9 bases are a match to TRBD2. Germline loops: CDR1 MDHEN, CDR2 SYDVKM. The CDR3 contains 18 residues. The trim removed 6 bases at V and 6 bases at J, leaving 19 bases unmatched. The CDR3 nucleotides read TGTGCCAGCAGCCTCCTGAGGGGCGGCGGGGGGGCTGGGGATACGCAGTATTTT. Translating it yields CASSLLRGGGGAGDTQYF.

The chain couples TRBV5-1 to TRBJ2-3; tentative D call: TRBD1 (5 bases). V was cut by 5 bases and J by 4 bases, with 17 bases left in between. The germline V gene has CDR1 SGHRS and CDR2 YFSETQ. The CDR3 consists of 15 residues. CDR3 loop: CASRPGQVESDTQYF. The CDR3 nucleotides are TGCGCCAGCAGGCCCGGACAAGTAGAGTCAGATACGCAGTATTTT.

The CDR3 coding sequence is TGTGCCAGCAGCAAGCGGGGGGACAACACCGGGGAGCTGTTTTTT. Residues: CASSKRGDNTGELFF. The genes are TRBV2 and TRBJ2-2, with 9 bases fitting TRBD2. The CDR3 spans 15 residues. J lost 2 bases, V lost 6 bases, and 4 bases had no gene match. Germline CDR1 is SNHLY and CDR2 is FYNNEI.

This clone was counted only a few times. This chain joins TRBV2 and TRBJ2-1; TRBD1 aligns across 7 bases. The trim removed 8 bases at V and 6 bases at J, leaving 7 bases unmatched. CDR1 and CDR2 (germline): SNHLY, FYNNEI. This CDR3 has 13 amino acids. The CDR3 DNA is TGTGCCAGCCGGGACAGTAACGCCAATGAGCAGTTCTTC. The encoded protein is CASRDSNANEQFF.

The chain combines TRBV2 with TRBJ1-5; D not certain. Germline CDR1 SNHLY, CDR2 FYNNEI. V was trimmed by 1 base and J by 5 bases, leaving 6 bases between them. This CDR3 is 13 amino acids long. This CDR3 reads CASSEDRDQPQHF. DNA of the CDR3: TGTGCCAGCAGTGAAGATCGGGATCAGCCCCAGCATTTT. Looking up the rest from reference TRBV2 and TRBJ1-5 gives the full variable domain: EPEVTQTPSHQVTQMGQEVILRCVPISNHLYFYWYRQILGQKVEFLVSFYNNEISEKSEIFDDQFSVERPDGSNFTLKIRSTKLEDSAMYFCASSEDRDQPQHFGDGTRLSIL.

This chain connects TRBV5-1 to TRBJ2-5; D is possibly TRBD2 (6 bases). Trimming took 4 bases from V and 4 from J, leaving 11 bases between them. Germline CDR1 reads SGHRS; CDR2 reads YFSETQ. The CDR3 extends over 13 amino acids. CDR3 bases: TGCGCCAGCAGCCTCGGGGGAGGAGAGACCCAGTACTTC. It encodes CASSLGGGETQYF. The full variable domain, in which reference TRBV5-1 and TRBJ2-5 provide the parts outside the CDR3, is KAGVTQTPRYLIKTRGQQVTLSCSPISGHRSVSWYQQTPGQGLQFLFEYFSETQRNKGNFPGRFSGRQFSNSRSEMNVSTLELGDSALYLCASSLGGGETQYFGPGTRLLVL.